One and the same sample provided the 14 T cell receptor beta chains below, sequenced in a study of beta chain features in type 1 diabetes. Study results and limitations: Type 1 diabetes patients had TCRB CDR3s that were shorter (moderately but significantly so) in all four CD4+ subsets.

Their antigens are not known. The sequenced template was cDNA made from the entire isolated RNA. The data were produced by immunoSEQ multiplex PCR, yet TCRdb's version contains in-frame clones alone and is incomplete. Of hundreds of thousands of clones in the sample, around 15% were seen once. Sequenced sample: naive CD4+ T cells from blood. These receptors all stem from a man younger than 35 with type 1 diabetes.

The table lists this clone with a few counts. This chain connects TRBV6-1 to TRBJ1-6, with 8 nucleotides matching TRBD1. The J segment lost 10 bases and the V segment lost 5 bases, leaving 7 bases of the junction unmatched. CDR1 and CDR2 (germline): MNHNS, SASEGT. CDR3 length equals 14 residues. CDR3 in DNA: TGTGCCAGCAGTACCGGGACAGGTAGATCACCCCTCCACTTT. Protein sequence: CASSTGTGRSPLHF.

This clone was seen more than once but under ten times. The CDR3 loop reads CASSLAAGLLQETQYF. DNA for the CDR3: TGTGCCAGCAGCTTGGCCGCAGGACTACTGCAAGAGACCCAGTACTTC. The chain has TRBV5-4 and TRBJ2-5; perhaps TRBD2 as D (6 bases). The CDR3 contains 16 residues. Germline lookup yields CDR1 SGHNT and CDR2 YYREEE (reference sequence). V gave up 0 bases and J gave up 2 bases, with 14 bases separating them.

This clone was observed a handful of times. The chain recombines TRBV15 with TRBJ2-3; TRBD2 agrees at 12 bases. The CDR3 loop spans 15 amino acids. V was clipped by 8 bases and J by 3 bases; unmatched bases: 6. CDR1 is LNHNV, CDR2 YYDKDF, per germline (reference sequence). The CDR3 DNA reads as TGTGCCACCGACTACGGACTAGCGGGGACAGATACGCAGTATTTT. Amino acids: CATDYGLAGTDTQYF.

V usage is TRBV6-5 and J usage is TRBJ2-1; perhaps TRBD1 as D (5 bases). Trimming took 0 bases from V and 14 from J, leaving 23 bases between them. The CDR3 length is 16 residues. Germline values: CDR1 MNHEY, CDR2 SVGAGI. For the CDR3, the DNA is TGTGCCAGCAGTTACTCGATGGGGCCCCCAACACCAGAGGAGTTCTTC. As protein: CASSYSMGPPTPEEFF.

CDR3 bases: TGTGCCAGCAGCTCCTTTGGGACTAGCGGGGGGGCTAACAATGAGCAGTTCTTC. The encoded protein is CASSSFGTSGGANNEQFF. The chain recombines TRBV7-8 with TRBJ2-1; 16 nucleotides line up with TRBD2. V trimming: 4 bases; J trimming: 5 bases; junction bases outside the gene matches: 8. The CDR3 runs 18 residues. The germline V gene encodes CDR1 SGHVS and CDR2 FQNEAQ.

The chain has TRBV2 and TRBJ1-5; D unclear. Trimming stripped 7 bases from V and 0 bases from J, with 10 bases between. Looked up from germline, CDR1 is SNHLY and CDR2 is FYNNEI. The CDR3 totals 14 residues. CDR3 protein: CASTWGSSNQPQHF. In nucleotides, the CDR3 is TGTGCCAGCACATGGGGAAGTAGCAATCAGCCCCAGCATTTT.

This clone was seen a handful of times. The chain couples TRBV9 to TRBJ1-6; D is perhaps TRBD1 (6 bases). Germline CDR1 reads SGDLS; CDR2 reads YYNGEE. The CDR3 covers 17 residues. Trimming took 0 bases from V and 7 from J, leaving 17 bases between them. The DNA for the CDR3 is TGTGCCAGCAGCGTAGGAGGAAAGGGGGTCTGGAATTCACCCCTCCACTTT. This sequence encodes CASSVGGKGVWNSPLHF. Complete variable domain (other parts from reference TRBV9 and TRBJ1-6): DSGVTQTPKHLITATGQRVTLRCSPRSGDLSVYWYQQSLDQGLQFLIQYYNGEERAKGNILERFSAQQFPDLHSELNLSSLELGDSALYFCASSVGGKGVWNSPLHFGNGTRLTVT.

The chain is built from TRBV9 and TRBJ2-3, with D uncertain. This CDR3 has 15 amino acids. Germline assignment: CDR1 SGDLS and CDR2 YYNGEE. V shed 2 bases and J shed 4 bases, with 14 bases lying between them. CDR3 sequence (DNA): TGTGCCAGCAGCGTCCGGGCTTCCCAGCCAGATACGCAGTATTTT. Protein sequence: CASSVRASQPDTQYF.

The rearrangement links TRBV6-1 to TRBJ2-6, with D tentatively TRBD1 (6 bases). V lost 4 bases and J 0 bases, leaving 13 bases between the germline ends. The CDR3 consists of 17 residues. The germline gives CDR1 MNHNS, CDR2 SASEGT. The CDR3 sequence: CASSGQVPSSGANVLTF. CDR3 in DNA: TGTGCCAGCAGTGGACAGGTCCCATCCTCTGGGGCCAACGTCCTGACTTTC.

This clone occurred a few times. The chain links TRBV6-5 to TRBJ2-3, with D possibly TRBD1 on 5 matching bases. V was trimmed by 0 bases and J by 2 bases, leaving 9 bases between them. The CDR3 has 15 amino acids. Germline loops: CDR1 MNHEY, CDR2 SVGAGI. The CDR3 sequence: CASSYSAGSTDTQYF. CDR3 sequence (DNA): TGTGCCAGCAGTTACTCGGCAGGGTCCACAGATACGCAGTATTTT.

This clone was seen a few times. The chain carries TRBV7-8 and TRBJ1-2; D uncertain. This CDR3 is built from 14 residues. Trimming took 1 base from V and 0 from J, leaving 6 bases between them. CDR1 and CDR2 from the germline V gene are SGHVS and FQNEAQ. The CDR3 DNA reads TGTGCCAGCAGCTTAGTATCAACTAACTATGGCTACACCTTC. Amino acid sequence: CASSLVSTNYGYTF.

This clone was counted only a few times. The chain carries TRBV7-9 and TRBJ1-1, with D unclear. The germline V gene has CDR1 SEHNR and CDR2 FQNEAQ (reference sequence). Trimming cost V 3 bases and J 3 bases, with 5 bases left between them. This CDR3 spans 12 amino acids. DNA of the CDR3: TGTGCCAGCAGCTTTAGGGACACTGAAGCTTTCTTT. Its translation: CASSFRDTEAFF.

This clone was observed a handful of times. This chain links TRBV21-1 with TRBJ1-5; the D call of TRBD1 is as the table states it, not checked on the DNA. TRBV21-1 is described as a pseudogene. This CDR3 comprises 16 residues. The CDR3 nucleotides are TGTGCCAACTGGGACAGGGAAGAACCGAGCAATCAGCCCCAGCATTTT. Protein product: CANWDREEPSNQPQHF.

The chain carries TRBV18 and TRBJ1-5; D not resolved. CDR1 is KGHSH and CDR2 is LQKENI in the germline V gene. V was cut by 2 bases and J by 1 base, with 6 bases left in between. The CDR3 length is 14 residues. Written as DNA, the CDR3 is TGTGCCAGCTCACCAGCCCAGAGCAATCAGCCCCAGCATTTT. Encoded protein: CASSPAQSNQPQHF.